This T cell receptor (beta chain) derives from a study of cytomegalovirus exposure and HLA in healthy donors. The study, taken as a whole, reports: TRBV6-2, TRBV6-3 and other indistinguishable V segments were excluded. In an earlier analysis, in 620 or so donors, most V segments appeared productive either ~90% or ~30% of the time.

The CDR3 length is 15 residues. Looked up from germline, CDR1 is PRHDT and CDR2 is FYEKMQ (reference sequence). Trimming took 5 bases from V and 3 from J; bases not matched to a gene: 5. PCR amplification relied on 60 Vbeta primers (plus 13 Jbeta primers). The repertoire was sequenced with immunoSEQ multiplex PCR; TCRdb's copy has only in-frame clones and lacks some. The sample contains about 150,000 clones, 85% of which appear only once. Donors likely had unrecorded immune exposures despite being nominally healthy when sampled. In regard to this clone: Its specificity is unknown.

Sequencing was performed on PBMCs. The chain combines TRBV13 with TRBJ2-7, with 12 bases that match TRBD2. This TCR derives from a young woman in good health and CMV-seronegative. The CDR3 loop is CASSEGLAGLYEQYF. CDR3 bases: TGTGCCAGCAGCGAGGGACTAGCGGGCCTCTACGAGCAGTACTTC.